Following are 7 T cell receptor beta chains from one sample sequenced in a study of molecular identifiers for immune sequencing clone quantification. MiXCR, run by TCRdb on the PCR reads, gives a single entry per CDR3 protein. The sample has about 640,000 distinct CDR3 sequences, just under 20% seen once. Sequenced input: naive CD8+ T cells from blood, with Jurkat cell RNA spiked in. Subset denoted: FACS-sorted CD8+CD4-CCR7+CD45RA+ naive T cells. These receptors were taken from a human donor in good health. Some libraries in this study had Jurkat cell RNA spiked in.

A single count supports this clonotype. This sequence may be a read error, since a much larger clone differs from it by one base. The rearrangement uses TRBV27 and TRBJ1-5; D is possibly TRBD1 (5 bases). There are 15 residues in the CDR3. The V gene's germline CDR1 is MNHEY and CDR2 SMNVEV (reference sequence). DNA of the CDR3: TGTGTCAGCAGTTTATTTAAAGGGGTCAATCAGCCCCAGCATTTT. As protein: CVSSLFKGVNQPQHF.

The gene calls are TRBV4-3 and TRBJ2-1, with 8 nucleotides matching TRBD2. Germline CDR1 is LGHNA and CDR2 is YSLEER. CDR3 length: 21 amino acids. Trimming removed 1 base from V and 1 base from J; junction bases left unmatched: 18. For the CDR3, the DNA is TGCGCCAGCAGCCAAGGGGGTAACACCGGGACTAGAGGCGGGTCCTACAATGAGCAGTTCTTC. Translation gives CASSQGGNTGTRGGSYNEQFF.

This clonotype was picked up a small number of times. The DNA of the CDR3 is TGTGCCAGCAGCTTAGGCTATGGGGGCGGGGAGCAGTTCTTC. Protein sequence: CASSLGYGGGEQFF. The chain joins TRBV13 to TRBJ2-1; D might be TRBD1 (6 bases). The CDR3 runs 14 residues. CDR1 is PRHDT and CDR2 is FYEKMQ in the germline V gene (reference sequence). Trimming cost V 0 bases and J 10 bases, with 13 bases left between them. Full variable domain (rest looked up from reference TRBV13 and TRBJ2-1): AAGVIQSPRHLIKEKRETATLKCYPIPRHDTVYWYQQGPGQDPQFLISFYEKMQSDKGSIPDRFSAQQFSDYHSELNMSSLELGDSALYFCASSLGYGGGEQFFGPGTRLTVL.

This clonotype has a count of ten or more. The V call is TRBV19, the J call TRBJ1-2; no clear D. The V end lost 3 bases, the J end lost 8 bases, and 10 bases lay between the germline ends. The germline V gene encodes CDR1 LNHDA and CDR2 SQIVND (reference sequence). This CDR3 is built from 12 residues. This CDR3 reads CASSIGPHGYTF. DNA of the CDR3: TGTGCCAGTAGTATTGGGCCACACGGCTACACCTTC.

The table lists this clonotype with many counts. The chain couples TRBV27 to TRBJ2-1, with D possibly being TRBD1 or TRBD2 (5 bases each). CDR3 length equals 14 residues. V was pared by 1 base and J by 8 bases, with 12 bases between. Per the germline V gene, CDR1 is MNHEY and CDR2 is SMNVEV (reference sequence). CDR3 amino acids: CASSLFSRGHEQFF. The CDR3 DNA reads TGTGCCAGCAGTTTATTCTCCCGGGGCCATGAGCAGTTCTTC.

The V gene is TRBV6-6, the J gene TRBJ2-2; D may be TRBD2 (5 bases). Trimming took 7 bases from V and 6 from J, leaving 21 bases between them. This CDR3 has 16 amino acids. CDR1 is MNHNY, CDR2 SVGAGI, per germline (reference sequence). Here the CDR3 reads CASIPLLDYGAGELFF. CDR3 nucleotide sequence: TGTGCCAGCATCCCGCTATTGGATTACGGGGCCGGGGAGCTGTTTTTT.

The chain links TRBV7-8 to TRBJ2-2; D gene unclear. This CDR3 comprises 17 residues. Germline V gives CDR1 SGHVS, CDR2 FQNEAQ. Trimming took 1 base from V and 4 from J, leaving 16 bases between them. The CDR3: CASSLDLTSPSTGELFF. CDR3 sequence (DNA): TGTGCCAGCAGCTTAGATTTGACGTCTCCGAGCACCGGGGAGCTGTTTTTT.